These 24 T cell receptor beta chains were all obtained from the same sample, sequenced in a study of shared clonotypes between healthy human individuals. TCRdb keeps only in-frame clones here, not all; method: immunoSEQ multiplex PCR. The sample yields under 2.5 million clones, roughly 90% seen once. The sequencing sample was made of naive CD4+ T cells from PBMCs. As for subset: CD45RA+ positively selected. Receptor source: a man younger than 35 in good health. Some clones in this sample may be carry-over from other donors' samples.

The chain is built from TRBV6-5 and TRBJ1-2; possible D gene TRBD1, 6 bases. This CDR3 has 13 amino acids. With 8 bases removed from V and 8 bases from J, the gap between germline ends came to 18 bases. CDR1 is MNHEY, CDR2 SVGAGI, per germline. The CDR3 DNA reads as TGTGCCAGCCACCCGGGGACATTTGGGGGCTACACCTTC. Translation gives CASHPGTFGGYTF.

In DNA, the CDR3 is TGTGCCAGCAGCCCACGGATTAGCTATCAAGAGACCCAGTACTTC. Translation gives CASSPRISYQETQYF. The chain links TRBV9 to TRBJ2-5; D call uncertain. This CDR3 is built from 15 residues. Germline-derived CDR1 and CDR2 are SGDLS and YYNGEE. V dropped 4 bases and J dropped 2 bases, with 15 bases sitting between them.

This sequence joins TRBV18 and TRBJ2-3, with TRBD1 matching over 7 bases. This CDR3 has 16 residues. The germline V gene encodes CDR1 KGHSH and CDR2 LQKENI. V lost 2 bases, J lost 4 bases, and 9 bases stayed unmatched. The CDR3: CASSPIGTVEPDTQYF. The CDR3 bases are TGTGCCAGCTCACCAATCGGGACAGTGGAACCAGATACGCAGTATTTT.

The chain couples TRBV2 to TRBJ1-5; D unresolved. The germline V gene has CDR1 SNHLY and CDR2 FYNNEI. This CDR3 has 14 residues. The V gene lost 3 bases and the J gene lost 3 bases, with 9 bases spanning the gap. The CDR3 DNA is TGTGCCAGCAGTGATTGGGGTACCAATCAGCCCCAGCATTTT. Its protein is CASSDWGTNQPQHF.

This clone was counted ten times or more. The CDR3 coding sequence is TGTGCCAGCAGTATTCTTACAGGGATTAGCACTGAAGCTTTCTTT. Translated: CASSILTGISTEAFF. This chain links TRBV6-7 with TRBJ1-1; D is perhaps TRBD1 (6 bases). TRBV6-7 is an ORF for which the function is uncertain. Trimming shortened V by 5 bases and J by 4 bases, and 17 bases separated the two germline ends. The CDR3 has 15 amino acids.

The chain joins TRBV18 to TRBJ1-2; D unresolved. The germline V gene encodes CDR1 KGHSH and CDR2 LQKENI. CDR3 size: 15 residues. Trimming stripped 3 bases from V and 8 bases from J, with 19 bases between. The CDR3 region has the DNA TGTGCCAGCTCACCGGGAATTAGGCAACCTAAGGGCTACACCTTC. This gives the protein CASSPGIRQPKGYTF.

The CDR3 protein is CASSVQGLANNQPQHF. For the CDR3, the DNA is TGTGCCAGCTCAGTACAGGGCCTTGCAAATAATCAGCCCCAGCATTTT. The chain links TRBV18 to TRBJ1-5; D possibly corresponds to TRBD1 (6 bases). V was clipped by 5 bases and J by 4 bases, with 18 bases between them. CDR3 size: 16 residues. Germline V lookup: CDR1 KGHSH, CDR2 LQKENI.

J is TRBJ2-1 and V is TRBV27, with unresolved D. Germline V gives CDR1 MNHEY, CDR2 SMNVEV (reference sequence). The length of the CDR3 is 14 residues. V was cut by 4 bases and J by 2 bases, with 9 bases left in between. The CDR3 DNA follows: TGTGCCAGCAGTTGGACGGGTGCCTACAATGAGCAGTTCTTC. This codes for CASSWTGAYNEQFF.

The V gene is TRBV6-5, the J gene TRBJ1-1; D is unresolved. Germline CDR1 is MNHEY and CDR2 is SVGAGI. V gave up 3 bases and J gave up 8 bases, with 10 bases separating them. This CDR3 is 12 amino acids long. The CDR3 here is CASSYPIQEAFF. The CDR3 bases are TGTGCCAGCAGTTATCCGATACAGGAAGCTTTCTTT.

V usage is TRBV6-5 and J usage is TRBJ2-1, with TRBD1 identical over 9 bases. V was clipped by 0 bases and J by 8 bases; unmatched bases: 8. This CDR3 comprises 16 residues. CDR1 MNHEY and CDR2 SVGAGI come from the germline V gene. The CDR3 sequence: CASSYSRTGEVDEQFF. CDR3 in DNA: TGTGCCAGCAGTTACTCGAGGACAGGGGAAGTAGATGAGCAGTTCTTC.

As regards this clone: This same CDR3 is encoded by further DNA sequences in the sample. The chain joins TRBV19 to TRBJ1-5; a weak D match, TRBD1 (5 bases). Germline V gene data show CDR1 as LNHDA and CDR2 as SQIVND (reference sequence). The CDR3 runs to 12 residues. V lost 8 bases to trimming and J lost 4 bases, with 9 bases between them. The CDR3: CASGRGNQPQHF. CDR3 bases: TGTGCCAGTGGCCGGGGGAATCAGCCCCAGCATTTT.

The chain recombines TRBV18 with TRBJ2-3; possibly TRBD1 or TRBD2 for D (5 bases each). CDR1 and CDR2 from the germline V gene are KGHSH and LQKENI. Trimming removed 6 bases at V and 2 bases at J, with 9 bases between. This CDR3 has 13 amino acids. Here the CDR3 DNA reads TGTGCCAGCTCTCTCGGGACCACAGATACGCAGTATTTT. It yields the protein CASSLGTTDTQYF.

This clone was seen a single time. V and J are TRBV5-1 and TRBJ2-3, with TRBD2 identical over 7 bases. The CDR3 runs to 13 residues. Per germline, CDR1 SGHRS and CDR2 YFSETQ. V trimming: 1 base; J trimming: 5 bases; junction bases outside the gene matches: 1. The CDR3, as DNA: TGCGCCAGCAGCTTGCGGGAGGTAGATACGCAGTATTTT. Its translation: CASSLREVDTQYF.

The CDR3 DNA follows: TGTGCCAGCAGTGAAGGGCCCGGGGTCGAGCAGTACTTC. This encodes CASSEGPGVEQYF. This chain joins TRBV6-1 and TRBJ2-7; weak D call: TRBD2 (5 bases). V was shortened by 1 base and J by 6 bases, with 10 bases between the two germline ends. The CDR3 covers 13 residues. CDR1 is MNHNS and CDR2 is SASEGT in the germline V gene.

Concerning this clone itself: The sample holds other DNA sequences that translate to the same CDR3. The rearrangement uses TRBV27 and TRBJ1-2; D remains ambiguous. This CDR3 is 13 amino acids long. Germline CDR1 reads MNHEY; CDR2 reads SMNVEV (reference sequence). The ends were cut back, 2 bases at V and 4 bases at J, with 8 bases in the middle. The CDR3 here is CASSLSRGYGYTF. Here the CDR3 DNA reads TGTGCCAGCAGTTTAAGCCGAGGCTATGGCTACACCTTC.

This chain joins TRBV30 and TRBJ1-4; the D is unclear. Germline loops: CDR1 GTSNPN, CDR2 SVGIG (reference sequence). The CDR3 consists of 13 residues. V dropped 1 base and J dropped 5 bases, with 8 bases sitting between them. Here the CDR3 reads CAWSEITNEKLFF. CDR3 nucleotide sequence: TGTGCCTGGAGTGAAATAACAAATGAAAAACTGTTTTTT.

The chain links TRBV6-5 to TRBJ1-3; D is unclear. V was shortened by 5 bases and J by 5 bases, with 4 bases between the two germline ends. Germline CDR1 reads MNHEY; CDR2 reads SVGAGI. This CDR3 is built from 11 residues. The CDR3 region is CASSVRNTIYF. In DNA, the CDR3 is TGTGCCAGCAGTGTTAGAAACACCATATATTTT.

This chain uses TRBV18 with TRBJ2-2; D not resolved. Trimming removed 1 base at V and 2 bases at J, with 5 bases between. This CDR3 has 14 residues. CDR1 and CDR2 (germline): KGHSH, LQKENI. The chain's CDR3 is CASSPQINTGELFF. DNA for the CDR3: TGTGCCAGCTCACCACAGATCAACACCGGGGAGCTGTTTTTT.

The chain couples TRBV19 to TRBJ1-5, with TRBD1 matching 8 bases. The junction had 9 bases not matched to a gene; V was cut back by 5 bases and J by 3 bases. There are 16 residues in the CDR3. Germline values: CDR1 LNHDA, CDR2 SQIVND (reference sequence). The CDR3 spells CASSDRTGSINQPQHF. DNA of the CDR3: TGTGCCAGTAGTGACCGGACAGGGTCGATCAATCAGCCCCAGCATTTT.

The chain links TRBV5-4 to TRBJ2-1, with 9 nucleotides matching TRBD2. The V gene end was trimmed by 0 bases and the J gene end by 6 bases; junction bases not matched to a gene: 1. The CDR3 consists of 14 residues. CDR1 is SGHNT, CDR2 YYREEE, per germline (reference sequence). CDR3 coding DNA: TGTGCCAGCAGCTTGGGACTAGCGGCCAATGAGCAGTTCTTC. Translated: CASSLGLAANEQFF.

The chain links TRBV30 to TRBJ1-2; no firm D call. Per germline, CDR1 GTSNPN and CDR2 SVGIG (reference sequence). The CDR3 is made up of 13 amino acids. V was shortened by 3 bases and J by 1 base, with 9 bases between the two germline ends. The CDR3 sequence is CAWRPGDNYGYTF. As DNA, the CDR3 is TGTGCCTGGAGGCCGGGAGATAACTATGGCTACACCTTC.

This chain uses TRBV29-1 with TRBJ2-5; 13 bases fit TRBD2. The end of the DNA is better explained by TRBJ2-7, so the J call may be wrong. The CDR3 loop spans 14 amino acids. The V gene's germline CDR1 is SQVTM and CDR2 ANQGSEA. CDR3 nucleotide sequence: TGCAGCGCCCAGGGACTAGCGGGGTCCTACGAGCAGTACTTC. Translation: CSAQGLAGSYEQYF.

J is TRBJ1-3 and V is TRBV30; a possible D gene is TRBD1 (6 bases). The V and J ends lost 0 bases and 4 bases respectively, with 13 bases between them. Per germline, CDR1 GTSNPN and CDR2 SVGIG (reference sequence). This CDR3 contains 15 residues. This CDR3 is CAWSVRGVKGNTIYF. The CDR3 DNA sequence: TGTGCCTGGAGTGTAAGGGGGGTGAAAGGAAACACCATATATTTT.

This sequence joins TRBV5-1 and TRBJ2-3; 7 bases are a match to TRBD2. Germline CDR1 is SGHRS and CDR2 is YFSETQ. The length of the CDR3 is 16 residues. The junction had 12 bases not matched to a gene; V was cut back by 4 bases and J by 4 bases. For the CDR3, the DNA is TGCGCCAGCAGCAGAATGTGGGAGGGTGTGGCAGATACGCAGTATTTT. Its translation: CASSRMWEGVADTQYF.